This T cell receptor (beta chain) was sequenced for a study of breast tumors, draining lymph nodes, adjacent tissues. Study-level results: Data only fit, rather than demonstrated, lymph node origin of most tumor T cells.

TCRdb used MiXCR to reprocess the multiplex PCR reads, holding one entry per CDR3 protein. The repertoire holds some 100,000 distinct CDR3 sequences, approximately 22% seen once, with 1% to 1.5% in the top ten. Note on this clonotype: Its antigen is undetermined.

The lymph nodes were axillary draining lymph nodes from breast cancer patients. Trimming took off 0 bases at V and 0 bases at J, with 6 bases between the two ends. From germline, CDR1 is SGDLS and CDR2 YYNGEE. The CDR3 is 15 residues long. This TCR was recovered from a female donor with breast cancer. Some clones in this sample may be carry-over from other donors' samples. The gene calls are TRBV9 and TRBJ2-2; D remains unclear. Input material: axillary lymph node tissue. In DNA form, the CDR3 reads TGTGCCAGCAGCGTAGAAACCGCGAACACCGGGGAGCTGTTTTTT. This gives the protein CASSVETANTGELFF.